The clone carrying this T cell receptor beta chain has ten or more counts. The data were taken from a study of patients and donors after allogeneic stem cell transplantation. Via MiXCR, TCRdb re-called the RT-PCR reads, giving one row per CDR3 protein. This repertoire shows 410,000 or so distinct CDR3 sequences, about a sixth found once; its top ten account for just over 7%. The CDR3 is made up of 15 amino acids. Germline trimming cut 6 bases from V and 0 bases from J; bases unmatched to any gene: 4. This clonotype was sampled from a human donor who was either an allogeneic HSCT recipient or a stem cell or donor lymphocyte infusion donor (not recorded which). It is not recorded whose cells these are; they may come from a transplant donor. The rearrangement links TRBV12-3 or TRBV12-4 to TRBJ2-2, with 7 nucleotides matching TRBD2. The sequencing sample was made of blood, either unsorted or a sorted T cell fraction (not recorded which). CDR3 sequence (DNA): TGTGCCAGCAGCCCACGGGGGGCGAACACCGGGGAGCTGTTTTTT. It specifies CASSPRGANTGELFF.